These T cell receptor beta chains were read from a single sample in a study of CD8 T cells in Susac syndrome. Each CDR3 protein is one row after TCRdb ran MiXCR on the immunoSEQ multiplex PCR reads. The sample holds around 300,000 distinct CDR3 sequences, about 91% seen once. Sequenced sample: CD4+ T cells from PBMCs. These receptors originate from a human donor with multiple sclerosis. Both conserved end residues are part of each CDR3. A D gene is named only where the DNA matches it firmly. Clone size appears in some rows only: once, few, many, or a class for an expanded clone.

d_gene: TRBD1
abundance: NA
j_gene: TRBJ1-4
v_gene: TRBV19
CDR3aa: CASSMRVRQGAEKLFF
CDR3nt: TGTGCCAGTAGTATGCGCGTCCGACAGGGGGCAGAGAAACTGTTTTTT

d_gene: NA
abundance: once
j_gene: TRBJ2-5
v_gene: TRBV7-2
CDR3aa: CASSTPPRETQYF
CDR3nt: TGTGCCAGCAGCACCCCCCCTCGAGAGACCCAGTACTTC

d_gene: TRBD1
abundance: NA
j_gene: TRBJ1-2
v_gene: TRBV6-5
CDR3aa: CASSPRDRGLYGYTF
CDR3nt: TGTGCCAGCAGCCCCCGGGACAGGGGGCTCTATGGCTACACCTTC

d_gene: TRBD1
abundance: NA
j_gene: TRBJ2-3
v_gene: TRBV30
CDR3aa: CAWSSGTGADTQYF
CDR3nt: TGTGCCTGGAGTTCTGGCACAGGGGCAGATACGCAGTATTTT

d_gene: TRBD1
abundance: NA
j_gene: TRBJ2-7
v_gene: TRBV19
CDR3aa: CASQQGGTLEQYF
CDR3nt: TGTGCCAGCCAACAGGGGGGCACTCTCGAGCAGTACTTC

d_gene: TRBD2
abundance: NA
j_gene: TRBJ2-2
v_gene: TRBV19
CDR3aa: CASSPPLVAGETGELFF
CDR3nt: TGTGCCAGTAGTCCTCCTTTGGTAGCGGGAGAAACCGGGGAGCTGTTTTTT

d_gene: NA
abundance: NA
j_gene: TRBJ1-4
v_gene: TRBV6-5
CDR3aa: CASSNRADDEKLFF
CDR3nt: TGTGCCAGCAGCAACAGGGCCGATGATGAAAAACTGTTTTTT

d_gene: NA
abundance: NA
j_gene: TRBJ1-1
v_gene: TRBV4-1
CDR3aa: CASSQERVNTEAFF
CDR3nt: TGCGCCAGCAGCCAAGAAAGGGTGAACACTGAAGCTTTCTTT

d_gene: TRBD1
abundance: NA
j_gene: TRBJ2-5
v_gene: TRBV19
CDR3aa: CASRDRGRRETQYF
CDR3nt: TGTGCCAGTCGGGACAGGGGGCGTAGGGAGACCCAGTACTTC

d_gene: TRBD1
abundance: NA
j_gene: TRBJ2-3
v_gene: TRBV4-1
CDR3aa: CASSQDTGQGALTDTQYF
CDR3nt: TGCGCCAGCAGCCAAGATACCGGGCAGGGGGCCCTCACAGATACGCAGTATTTT

d_gene: TRBD1
abundance: once
j_gene: TRBJ2-7
v_gene: TRBV6-2/TRBV6-3
CDR3aa: CASSYSIRMMGTGAYEQYF
CDR3nt: TGTGCCAGCAGTTACTCGATAAGGATGATGGGGACAGGGGCCTACGAGCAGTACTTC

d_gene: TRBD2
abundance: once
j_gene: TRBJ2-5
v_gene: TRBV14
CDR3aa: CASSNGLAGNQETQYF
CDR3nt: TGTGCCAGCAGCAATGGACTAGCGGGGAACCAAGAGACCCAGTACTTC

d_gene: NA
abundance: NA
j_gene: TRBJ2-1
v_gene: TRBV7-3
CDR3aa: CASSLVYNNEQFF
CDR3nt: TGTGCCAGCAGCTTAGTCTACAACAATGAGCAGTTCTTC

d_gene: NA
abundance: NA
j_gene: TRBJ2-3
v_gene: TRBV2
CDR3aa: CASKFMGRNTDTQYF
CDR3nt: TGTGCCAGCAAGTTTATGGGTCGGAACACAGATACGCAGTATTTT

d_gene: NA
abundance: NA
j_gene: TRBJ2-3
v_gene: TRBV29-1
CDR3aa: CSGARGTESTQYF
CDR3nt: TGCAGCGGTGCCCGGGGGACCGAGAGTACGCAGTATTTT

d_gene: NA
abundance: once
j_gene: TRBJ2-4
v_gene: TRBV5-1
CDR3aa: CASSSDGRQGGIQYF
CDR3nt: TGCGCCAGCAGCTCCGACGGTAGACAGGGAGGCATTCAGTACTTC

d_gene: NA
abundance: once
j_gene: TRBJ1-4
v_gene: TRBV6-5
CDR3aa: CASSYSGGREKLFF
CDR3nt: TGTGCCAGCAGTTACTCTGGGGGGCGAGAAAAACTGTTTTTT

d_gene: TRBD1
abundance: NA
j_gene: TRBJ2-7
v_gene: TRBV7-2
CDR3aa: CASSLVQGAGSYEQYF
CDR3nt: TGTGCCAGCAGCTTAGTGCAGGGGGCAGGGTCCTACGAGCAGTACTTC

d_gene: TRBD2
abundance: NA
j_gene: TRBJ2-1
v_gene: TRBV4-3
CDR3aa: CASSQAGFGTSGSNEQFF
CDR3nt: TGCGCCAGCAGCCAAGCTGGGTTCGGGACTAGCGGCAGCAATGAGCAGTTCTTC

d_gene: NA
abundance: NA
j_gene: TRBJ2-6
v_gene: TRBV5-1
CDR3aa: CASVRDPSSGANVLTF
CDR3nt: TGCGCCAGCGTCCGGGATCCTTCCTCTGGGGCCAACGTCCTGACTTTC

d_gene: NA
abundance: NA
j_gene: TRBJ2-5
v_gene: TRBV18
CDR3aa: CASSRGHGSEETQYF
CDR3nt: TGTGCCAGCTCACGAGGACACGGTTCGGAAGAGACCCAGTACTTC

d_gene: NA
abundance: once
j_gene: TRBJ2-3
v_gene: TRBV5-8
CDR3aa: CASSSRQPSTDTQYF
CDR3nt: TGTGCCAGCAGCTCCCGACAGCCTAGCACAGATACGCAGTATTTT

d_gene: NA
abundance: NA
j_gene: TRBJ1-5
v_gene: TRBV7-2
CDR3aa: CASSPIGPNQPQHF
CDR3nt: TGTGCCAGCAGCCCCATAGGGCCCAATCAGCCCCAGCATTTT

d_gene: NA
abundance: NA
j_gene: TRBJ2-7
v_gene: TRBV5-1
CDR3aa: CASSIERPYEQYF
CDR3nt: TGCGCCAGCAGCATCGAACGGCCGTACGAGCAGTACTTC

d_gene: TRBD2
abundance: NA
j_gene: TRBJ2-3
v_gene: TRBV7-8
CDR3aa: CASSLALPGLAADTQYF
CDR3nt: TGTGCCAGCAGCTTAGCCCTCCCGGGACTAGCGGCAGATACGCAGTATTTT

d_gene: NA
abundance: NA
j_gene: TRBJ2-2
v_gene: TRBV12-3/TRBV12-4
CDR3aa: CASSPGFENTGELFF
CDR3nt: TGTGCCAGCAGCCCGGGATTTGAGAACACCGGGGAGCTGTTTTTT

d_gene: NA
abundance: NA
j_gene: TRBJ2-1
v_gene: TRBV29-1
CDR3aa: CSVDPPPARNEQFF
CDR3nt: TGCAGCGTTGACCCCCCCCCAGCGAGGAATGAGCAGTTCTTC